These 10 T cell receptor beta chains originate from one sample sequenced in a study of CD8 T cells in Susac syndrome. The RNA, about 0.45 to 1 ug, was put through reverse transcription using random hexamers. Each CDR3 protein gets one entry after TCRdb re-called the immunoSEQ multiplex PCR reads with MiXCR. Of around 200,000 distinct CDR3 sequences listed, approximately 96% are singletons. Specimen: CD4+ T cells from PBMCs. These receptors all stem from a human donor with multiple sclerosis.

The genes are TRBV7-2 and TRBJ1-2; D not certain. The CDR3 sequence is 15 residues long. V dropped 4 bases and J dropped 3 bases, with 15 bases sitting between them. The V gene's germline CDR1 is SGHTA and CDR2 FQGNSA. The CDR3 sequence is CASSYTTLLDYGYTF. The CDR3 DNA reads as TGTGCCAGCAGCTACACAACCCTGCTGGACTATGGCTACACCTTC.

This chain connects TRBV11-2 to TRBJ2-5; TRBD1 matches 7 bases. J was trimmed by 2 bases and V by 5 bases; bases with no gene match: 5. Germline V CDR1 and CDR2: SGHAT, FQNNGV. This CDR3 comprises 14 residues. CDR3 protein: CASSPGQTQETQYF. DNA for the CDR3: TGTGCCAGCAGCCCGGGACAGACACAAGAGACCCAGTACTTC.

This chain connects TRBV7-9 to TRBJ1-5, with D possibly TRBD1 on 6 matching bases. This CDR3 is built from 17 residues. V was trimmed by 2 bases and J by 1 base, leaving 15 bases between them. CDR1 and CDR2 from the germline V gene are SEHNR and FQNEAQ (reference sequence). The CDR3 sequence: CASSLTPHRVSNQPQHF. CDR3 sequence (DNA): TGTGCCAGCAGCTTAACCCCTCACAGGGTCAGCAATCAGCCCCAGCATTTT. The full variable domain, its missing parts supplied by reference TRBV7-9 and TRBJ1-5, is DTGVSQNPRHKITKRGQNVTFRCDPISEHNRLYWYRQTLGQGPEFLTYFQNEAQLEKSRLLSDRFSAERPKGSFSTLEIQRTEQGDSAMYLCASSLTPHRVSNQPQHFGDGTRLSIL.

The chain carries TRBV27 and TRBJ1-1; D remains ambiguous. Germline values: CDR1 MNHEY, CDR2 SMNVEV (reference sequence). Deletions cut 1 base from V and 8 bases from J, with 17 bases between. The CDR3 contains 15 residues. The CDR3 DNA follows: TGTGCCAGCAGTTTATTAACTTCAGGAGGAAGGGAAGCTTTCTTT. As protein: CASSLLTSGGREAFF.

The CDR3 reads CSARDLWGVDEAFF. In nucleotides, the CDR3 is TGCAGTGCTAGAGATCTGTGGGGGGTTGATGAAGCTTTCTTT. The J gene is TRBJ1-1, the V gene TRBV20-1, with D tentatively TRBD1 (5 bases). The CDR3 has 14 amino acids. Trimming shortened V by 0 bases and J by 7 bases, and 15 bases separated the two germline ends. Germline V gene data show CDR1 as DFQATT and CDR2 as SNEGSKA (reference sequence).

DNA for the CDR3: TGCAGTGCCAATCAAGGACACAAGACTAACTATGGCTACACCTTC. Its translation: CSANQGHKTNYGYTF. V gene TRBV20-1 combines with J gene TRBJ1-2, with a tentative D call TRBD1 (5 bases). The V end lost 6 bases, the J end lost 0 bases, and 17 bases lay between the germline ends. The CDR3 has 15 residues. The germline V gene encodes CDR1 DFQATT and CDR2 SNEGSKA (reference sequence).

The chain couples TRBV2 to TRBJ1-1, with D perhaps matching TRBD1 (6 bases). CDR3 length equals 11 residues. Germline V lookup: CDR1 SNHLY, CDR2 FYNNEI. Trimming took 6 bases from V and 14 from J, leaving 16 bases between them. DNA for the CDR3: TGTGCCAGCAGCACCGGACAGACCGGCTTCTTT. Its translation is CASSTGQTGFF.

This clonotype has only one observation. CDR3: CSAQKGQGTDTQYF. In DNA form, the CDR3 reads TGCAGTGCTCAAAAGGGGCAGGGGACAGATACGCAGTATTTT. The chain employs TRBV20-1 and TRBJ2-3; a weak D match, TRBD1 (6 bases). Per the germline V gene, CDR1 is DFQATT and CDR2 is SNEGSKA (reference sequence). Trimming took off 5 bases at V and 3 bases at J, with 15 bases between the two ends. There are 14 residues in the CDR3.

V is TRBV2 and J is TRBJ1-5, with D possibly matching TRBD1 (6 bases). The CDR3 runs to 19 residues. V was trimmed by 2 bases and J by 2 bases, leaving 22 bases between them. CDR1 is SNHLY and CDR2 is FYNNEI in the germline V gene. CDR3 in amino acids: CASSESRAGGRLGNQPQHF. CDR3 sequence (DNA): TGTGCCAGCAGTGAATCTCGAGCGGGGGGGCGGTTGGGCAATCAGCCCCAGCATTTT.

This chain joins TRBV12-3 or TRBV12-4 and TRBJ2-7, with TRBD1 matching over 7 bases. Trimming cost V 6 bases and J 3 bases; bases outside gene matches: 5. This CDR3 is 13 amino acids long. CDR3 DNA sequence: TGTGCCAGCAGCCAAGGACAGGACTACGAGCAGTACTTC. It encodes CASSQGQDYEQYF.